This T cell receptor (beta chain) derives from a study of Graves' ophthalmopathy and Graves' hyperthyroidism. V lost 6 bases to trimming and J lost 5 bases; unmatched junction nucleotides: 5. CDR3 length equals 13 residues. In germline, CDR1 is MDHEN, CDR2 SYDVKM. The study amplified TCR beta CDR3 regions using RNA transcripts. HTBI primers primed a first-round RT-PCR, and a second-round multiplex PCR followed. TCRdb re-analysed the multiplex PCR reads in MiXCR, keeping a single row per CDR3 protein. The table lists 150,000 or so distinct CDR3 sequences, 30% to 45% of them singletons. This chain links TRBV28 with TRBJ1-2; 8 nucleotides match TRBD1. The sequenced sample consisted of peripheral blood. The clonotype originates from a woman in her thirties or forties with Graves' ophthalmopathy. In DNA form, the CDR3 reads TGTGCCAGCAGGGACAGGGTCTCATATGGCTACACCTTC. Encoded protein: CASRDRVSYGYTF.